This T cell receptor (beta chain) comes out of a study of blood T cells in healthy people across ages (dated by TCRdb to between 2015 and 2016). For the wider study: In model experiments, template switching captured about one uniquely barcoded TCR beta cDNA molecule for every two T cells. Using deep sequencing normalized with unique cDNA molecular identifiers, the study measured how TCR beta repertoire diversity changes with age. To avoid experimental bias, donors of different ages were randomly spread across the sequencing lanes. Four age groups were formed from the donors: young (average about 17 years), middle-aged (just under 40), aged (around 68) and long-lived (roughly 88). Using the same blood draw, the study looked at two additional independent replicas of 1 million unique cDNA reads for two donors, one aged 18 to 30 and the other aged 80 or older. Overall study outcomes, separate from this receptor: Bulk unsorted PBMC profiling prevented conclusive comparison of naive and antigen-experienced compartments. Observed TCR beta diversity correlated strongly with the percentage of naive T cells measured by flow cytometry. Estimates of total diversity from one million sequenced T cells were regarded as lower bounds and underestimates. Because the CMV infection status of the donors was unknown, age-related changes in expanded clonotypes may potentially have been confounded. Compared with the aged group, more naive CD4+ T cells, fewer expanded clones and increased TCR diversity were shown by the long-lived group, suggesting age selection. Observed TCR beta diversity per million T cells fell roughly linearly with age, and a significant reduction was already apparent by age approximately 41.

The germline V gene sets CDR1 to SNHLY and CDR2 to FYNNEI. V loses 7 bases of germline sequence and J loses 4 bases, and the interval between the two ends is 11 bases. The CDR3 sequence holds 12 residues, the cysteine and phenylalanine included. CDR3 DNA only is kept here, 36 bases in frame from base 1. The table lists this clonotype with a few counts. The antigen this receptor binds is unknown. No qualities accompany the bases; no much larger clone lies one base away. Systemically healthy Caucasian individuals from Russia, over 30 in total and aged about 6 to 100 years, were included as donors. Around 10 milliliters of peripheral blood were collected from each donor into EDTA-treated Vacutainer tubes. Ficoll-Paque density-gradient centrifugation was used to isolate PBMCs, with at least 7 million obtained per sample. Trizol reagent was used to extract total RNA from the PBMCs, yielding at least 5.5 micrograms per sample. For every donor, an aliquot of PBMCs went through flow cytometry to measure the percentages of naive CD45RAhigh/CD27high T cells.

Library preparation employed 5' RACE. The sequencing machine was an Illumina HiSeq 2500. A second PCR of roughly 7 to 11 cycles was performed with a sample-barcoded 5' primer and a J-beta primer mix. A unique molecular identifier was introduced onto each TCR beta cDNA molecule by a template-switch 5' adaptor carrying 12 random nucleotides. Each sample yielded at least 3 million CDR3-containing paired-end reads. First-strand cDNA was synthesized from all RNA with the Mint cDNA synthesis kit, primed by a TRBC-specific oligonucleotide. Following uracil-DNA glycosylase treatment, a first 18-cycle PCR with universal primers M1SS and BC2_uni_R was performed on all cDNA. The original pipeline was this. For normalization, 1 million high-quality reads were randomly selected from each sample, with every read carrying a distinct molecular identifier. Reads with shared molecular identifiers were discarded instead of being binned into consensus sequences. MiTCR, set to a Q25 quality threshold and the strictest error-elimination algorithm, was used for CDR3 identification, clonotype clustering and error correction. A nonparametric unseen species model using Euler transformation provided a lower-bound estimate of total TCR beta diversity. TCRdb reanalyzed the raw reads on its own, using fastp at Q25 for trimming and MiXCR for clone calling, and kept in-frame beta chains. Every entry covers one CDR3 protein and lists the most common genes and DNA from its rows. It is TCRdb's table, rather than the study itself, that gives the V and J calls and clone size. For this sample the table gives around 800,000 distinct CDR3 sequences, of which approximately 65% were detected only once. The top ten hold approximately 30% of the sample.

The clonotype originates from a man aged 25-45 years in good health. The sequencing sample was made of blood. This receptor chain uses TRBV2 and TRBJ2-7, with the D call perhaps TRBD1 or TRBD2, as 5 bases match in each case. At the DNA level, the sequence is TGTGCCAGCACCTGGGACCTTTACGAGCAGTACTTC. Its translation is CASTWDLYEQYF. This CDR3, with the reference TRBV2 and TRBJ2-7 proteins standing in past its ends, gives the full variable domain EPEVTQTPSHQVTQMGQEVILRCVPISNHLYFYWYRQILGQKVEFLVSFYNNEISEKSEIFDDQFSVERPDGSNFTLKIRSTKLEDSAMYFCASTWDLYEQYFGPGTRLTVT.